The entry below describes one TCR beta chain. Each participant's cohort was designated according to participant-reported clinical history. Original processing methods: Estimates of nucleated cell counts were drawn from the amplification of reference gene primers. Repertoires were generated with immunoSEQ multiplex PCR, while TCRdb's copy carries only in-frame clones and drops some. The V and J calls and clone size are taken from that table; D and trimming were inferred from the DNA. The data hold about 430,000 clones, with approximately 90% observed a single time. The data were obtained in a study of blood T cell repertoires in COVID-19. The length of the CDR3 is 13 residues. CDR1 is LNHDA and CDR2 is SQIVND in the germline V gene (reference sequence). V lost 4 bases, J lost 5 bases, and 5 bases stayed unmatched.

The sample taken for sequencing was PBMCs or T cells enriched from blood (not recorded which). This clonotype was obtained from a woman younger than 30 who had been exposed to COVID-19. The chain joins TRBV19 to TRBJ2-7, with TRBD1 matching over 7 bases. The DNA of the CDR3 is TGTGCCAGTAGTAGGGGACAGTCCAACGAGCAGTACTTC. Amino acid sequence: CASSRGQSNEQYF.